These 20 T cell receptor beta chains originate from one sample sequenced in a study of identical twins. TCRdb processed the 5' RACE reads anew with MiXCR; each CDR3 protein has one entry. The sample consists of hundreds of thousands of distinct CDR3 sequences, 20% to 25% of them appearing once. This sample was shared with a second study, whose subject was T cells expressing NK-cell markers.

Source material: PBMCs. The receptors were gathered from a woman between 18 and 30 years old in good health.

This chain links TRBV10-3 with TRBJ1-5, with 7 nucleotides matching TRBD1. Germline V gene lookup returns CDR1 ENHRY and CDR2 SYGVKD. The junction had 3 bases not matched to a gene; V was cut back by 3 bases and J by 4 bases. The CDR3 has 14 amino acids. The CDR3 DNA reads TGTGCCATCAGTGATTCGACAGGGAATCAGCCCCAGCATTTT. It encodes CAISDSTGNQPQHF.

This chain joins TRBV6-5 and TRBJ1-3; D unresolved. The CDR3 is 15 residues long. V lost 0 bases to trimming and J lost 0 bases, with 6 bases between them. Germline lookup yields CDR1 MNHEY and CDR2 SVGAGI. CDR3 DNA: TGTGCCAGCAGTTACTCGTTGGCCTCTGGAAACACCATATATTTT. It codes for CASSYSLASGNTIYF.

This clonotype was found a few times. The chain joins TRBV5-1 to TRBJ1-1; TRBD1 is a possible D gene (5 bases). Germline V gene lookup returns CDR1 SGHRS and CDR2 YFSETQ. The CDR3 contains 15 residues. Trimming took off 5 bases at V and 0 bases at J, with 14 bases between the two ends. CDR3 coding DNA: TGCGCCAGCAGTCACGGGACGGCCATGAACACTGAAGCTTTCTTT. Translation: CASSHGTAMNTEAFF.

The chain employs TRBV20-1 and TRBJ1-1; possible D gene TRBD1, 6 bases. The length of the CDR3 is 16 residues. Germline CDR1 DFQATT, CDR2 SNEGSKA (reference sequence). The V and J ends lost 3 bases and 5 bases respectively, with 22 bases between them. The CDR3 region has the DNA TGCAGTGCTAGTGAATGGAGGGTGAGAGGGGGGACTGAAGCTTTCTTT. Amino acids: CSASEWRVRGGTEAFF.

The chain links TRBV4-3 to TRBJ2-7, with TRBD1 as a possible D gene (5 bases). The V end lost 2 bases, the J end lost 2 bases, and 13 bases lay between the germline ends. Per the germline V gene, CDR1 is LGHNA and CDR2 is YSLEER. The CDR3 contains 15 residues. CDR3 coding DNA: TGCGCCAGCAGCCAACGTACAGGCCTGACCTACGAGCAGTACTTC. Its protein product is CASSQRTGLTYEQYF.

The chain is built from TRBV12-3 or TRBV12-4 and TRBJ2-1, with 9 bases matching TRBD2. The CDR3 length is 15 residues. V was clipped by 6 bases and J by 0 bases; unmatched bases: 3. This chain's CDR3 is CASSWTSVSYNEQFF. The CDR3 DNA sequence: TGTGCCAGCAGCTGGACTAGCGTCTCCTACAATGAGCAGTTCTTC.

This clonotype has more than one count but fewer than ten. The genes are TRBV4-2 and TRBJ1-3; D call uncertain. Germline-derived CDR1 and CDR2 are LGHNA and YNFKEQ. V was cut by 1 base and J by 0 bases, with 4 bases left in between. The CDR3 totals 14 residues. CDR3: CASSQGHSGNTIYF. DNA of the CDR3: TGTGCCAGCAGCCAAGGGCACTCTGGAAACACCATATATTTT.

This clonotype was seen at least ten times. The chain is built from TRBV19 and TRBJ2-7, with TRBD2 identical over 7 bases. The CDR3 spans 14 residues. The J segment lost 5 bases and the V segment lost 7 bases, leaving 11 bases of the junction unmatched. Germline V gene data show CDR1 as LNHDA and CDR2 as SQIVND (reference sequence). DNA of the CDR3: TGTGCCAGTAAGGTAGTCCACGCGGGAGACGAGCAGTACTTC. It specifies CASKVVHAGDEQYF.

Only a few counts were recorded for this clonotype. This chain links TRBV6-1 with TRBJ2-3, with D hard to call. CDR3 length: 14 residues. From germline, CDR1 is MNHNS and CDR2 SASEGT. Trimming took off 5 bases at V and 9 bases at J, with 18 bases between the two ends. DNA of the CDR3: TGTGCCAGCAGTCAGCGAGGTGTCCCGCCAACGCAGTATTTT. Translation gives CASSQRGVPPTQYF.

The genes are TRBV3-1 and TRBJ1-5; D not resolved. The ends were cut back, 1 base at V and 7 bases at J, with 8 bases in the middle. The CDR3 extends over 13 amino acids. The germline V gene encodes CDR1 LGHDT and CDR2 YNNKEL (reference sequence). The CDR3 sequence: CASSQGRRQPQHF. CDR3 coding DNA: TGTGCCAGCAGCCAAGGCAGGAGGCAGCCCCAGCATTTT.

The chain uses TRBV6-5 and TRBJ2-2; 9 nucleotides line up with TRBD2. V gave up 3 bases and J gave up 1 base; unmatched junction bases: 0. Germline assignment: CDR1 MNHEY and CDR2 SVGAGI. The CDR3 spans 15 residues. This CDR3 reads CASSYSGRNTGELFF. The CDR3 region has the DNA TGTGCCAGCAGTTATAGCGGGAGGAACACCGGGGAGCTGTTTTTT.

This clonotype was counted only a few times. The chain joins TRBV9 to TRBJ2-7; 9 bases agree with TRBD2. Germline CDR1 is SGDLS and CDR2 is YYNGEE. Germline trimming cut 4 bases from V and 7 bases from J; bases unmatched to any gene: 3. This CDR3 spans 12 amino acids. In DNA, the CDR3 is TGTGCCAGCAGCCCCCTAGCGGGAGAGCAGTACTTC. It translates to CASSPLAGEQYF.

This clonotype was found once. The chain uses TRBV11-2 and TRBJ2-2; D not resolved. The CDR3 length is 16 residues. V was trimmed by 5 bases and J by 3 bases, leaving 16 bases between them. Germline lookup yields CDR1 SGHAT and CDR2 FQNNGV. The CDR3 region has the DNA TGTGCCAGCAGCCCAAACACCCGGCGTGACACCGGGGAGCTGTTTTTT. Its protein product is CASSPNTRRDTGELFF.

Concerning this clonotype itself: A read error may account for a junction end that differs from germline. The chain links TRBV20-1 to TRBJ2-1; 7 nucleotides agree with TRBD1. The germline V gene encodes CDR1 DFQATT and CDR2 SNEGSKA (reference sequence). The CDR3 is made up of 11 amino acids. The CDR3 bases are TGCAGTGCGAGAGGGGGCGCGGAGCAGTTCTTC. Its translation is CSARGGAEQFF.

The genes are TRBV5-1 and TRBJ2-3; 7 nucleotides match TRBD2. The germline gives CDR1 SGHRS, CDR2 YFSETQ. The J segment lost 3 bases and the V segment lost 6 bases, leaving 7 bases of the junction unmatched. The CDR3 has 14 residues. The CDR3 here is CASKIGGSTDTQYF. In nucleotides, the CDR3 is TGCGCCAGCAAGATCGGGGGGAGTACAGATACGCAGTATTTT.

The J gene is TRBJ1-2, the V gene TRBV7-2; 12 nucleotides match TRBD1. J lost 8 bases, V lost 5 bases, and 9 bases had no gene match. Germline CDR1 reads SGHTA; CDR2 reads FQGNSA. The CDR3 spans 15 residues. This CDR3 reads CASSAPGQGAKGYTF. The DNA of the CDR3 is TGTGCCAGCAGCGCTCCGGGACAGGGGGCGAAAGGCTACACCTTC.

This clonotype was detected many times. This rearrangement joins TRBV20-1 to TRBJ2-1; tentatively, D is TRBD2 (6 bases). The CDR3 is 16 amino acids. Germline lookup yields CDR1 DFQATT and CDR2 SNEGSKA (reference sequence). Trimming stripped 5 bases from V and 4 bases from J, with 21 bases between. CDR3 DNA sequence: TGCAGTGCTCCGGATTTTAAGGACTATTCTTACAATGAGCAGTTCTTC. Translated: CSAPDFKDYSYNEQFF.

J is TRBJ2-1 and V is TRBV20-1; TRBD2 matches at 9 bases. Germline lookup yields CDR1 DFQATT and CDR2 SNEGSKA (reference sequence). There are 16 residues in the CDR3. V trimming: 2 bases; J trimming: 0 bases; junction bases outside the gene matches: 5. Written as DNA, the CDR3 is TGCAGTGCTAGAAGTCCTAGCGGGGCCTCCTACAATGAGCAGTTCTTC. It specifies CSARSPSGASYNEQFF.

The genes are TRBV20-1 and TRBJ1-1, with D possibly being TRBD1 (5 bases). V was cut by 7 bases and J by 3 bases, with 15 bases left in between. The germline CDR1 and CDR2 sequences are DFQATT and SNEGSKA (reference sequence). CDR3 size: 13 residues. CDR3 nucleotides: TGCAGTGTCGCTCGGGGGGTAGACACTGAAGCTTTCTTT. Translated, it gives CSVARGVDTEAFF.

The gene calls are TRBV4-3 and TRBJ2-7, with D perhaps TRBD1 or TRBD2 (5 bases each). CDR3 length: 14 amino acids. Trimming removed 6 bases at V and 4 bases at J, with 16 bases between. Germline-derived CDR1 and CDR2 are LGHNA and YSLEER. Here the CDR3 reads CASSRSGTEYEQYF. CDR3 bases: TGCGCCAGCAGTCGTTCCGGGACGGAGTACGAGCAGTACTTC.